This is a list of T cell receptor beta chains from one sample in a study of Ad26.COV2.S vaccination and SARS-CoV-2 variants. TCRdb keeps only in-frame clones here, not all; method: immunoSEQ multiplex PCR. Of a few hundred thousand clones detected, roughly 84% appear once; the ten largest clones hold around 3.6%. The input for sequencing was peripheral blood, taken in a trial of Ad26.COV2.S vaccine versus placebo. Receptors originate from a person aged 18-60 years who received the Ad26.COV2.S COVID-19 vaccine or a placebo. The CDR3 runs from the conserved cysteine through the conserved F or W. Fields, in order: J gene, clone size, D gene, V gene, CDR3 length, CDR3 DNA, CDR3 protein. The D gene is left open where the match is weak. Only part of the rows carry a size: once, few, many, or a class if the clone is expanded.

TRBJ1-2	-	TRBD1	TRBV19	13	TGTGCCAGTAGAGTACAGGGGGCGTATGGCTACACCTTC	CASRVQGAYGYTF
TRBJ1-2	-	TRBD1	TRBV2	16	TGTGCCAGCAGTGAAGCGCCCAGGGGGGCCTACTATGGCTACACCTTC	CASSEAPRGAYYGYTF
TRBJ1-2	-	-	TRBV6-1	13	TGTGCCAGCAGTGAGGGGTCCGGCTATGGCTACACCTTC	CASSEGSGYGYTF
TRBJ1-2	many	-	TRBV7-9	12	TGTGCCAGCAGCTTAGAAAGGGGAGGCTACACCTTC	CASSLERGGYTF
TRBJ2-7	-	TRBD2	TRBV2	12	TGTGCCAGCTGGCGGGGGAGCTACGAGCAGTACTTC	CASWRGSYEQYF
TRBJ1-4	once	-	TRBV6-6	15	TGTGCCAGCAGTTACTCGTGGGGTGTTGGCGAAAAACTGTTTTTT	CASSYSWGVGEKLFF
TRBJ1-5	-	-	TRBV12-3/TRBV12-4	13	TGTGCCAGCAAACAGGGTAGCAATCAGCCCCAGCATTTT	CASKQGSNQPQHF
TRBJ2-2	-	-	TRBV4-3	15	TGCGCCAGCAGCCATGGACAGATGAACACCGGGGAGCTGTTTTTT	CASSHGQMNTGELFF
TRBJ2-3	-	TRBD2	TRBV10-3	14	TGTGCCATCAGGACTAGCGGGGGGGCCGATACGCAGTATTTT	CAIRTSGGADTQYF
TRBJ2-5	-	-	TRBV12-3/TRBV12-4	13	TGTGCCAGCAGTTTAAGGGGCCAAGAGACCCAGTACTTC	CASSLRGQETQYF
TRBJ1-5	-	-	TRBV4-2	12	TGTGCCAGCAGCCAAGCAAATCAGCCCCAGCATTTT	CASSQANQPQHF
TRBJ1-1	-	-	TRBV29-1	15	TGCAGCGTTGAAGATTTCTCCGGACAGCCAGGTGAAGCTTTCTTT	CSVEDFSGQPGEAFF
TRBJ2-7	-	TRBD2	TRBV10-3	19	TGTGCCATCAGAGGGGGGGTTGTCGGGACTAGCGGGGACACCTACGAGCAGTACTTC	CAIRGGVVGTSGDTYEQYF
TRBJ2-3	-	-	TRBV11-2	14	TGTGCCAGCAGCGACGGACGTGAAATAGATACGCAGTATTTT	CASSDGREIDTQYF
TRBJ2-1	-	-	TRBV12-3/TRBV12-4	13	TGTGCCAGCCTCCCAACCCCATACAATGAGCAGTTCTTC	CASLPTPYNEQFF